Listed below are T cell receptor beta chains from one sample, sequenced in a study of blood T cell repertoires in COVID-19. Generated by immunoSEQ multiplex PCR, the TCRdb table keeps only in-frame clones and is missing some. The sample has some 370,000 clones, around 92% seen once. Material: peripheral blood. These TCRs come from a man between 35 and 55 years old with acute or convalescent COVID-19. Both conserved end residues are part of each CDR3. The D gene is left open where the match is weak. Size values are once, few and many counts, or a class for expanded clones, and some rows have none.

d_call j_call clone_size v_call cdr3_nt cdr3_aa
NA TRBJ1-1 NA TRBV3-1/TRBV3-2 TGTGCCAGCAGCCAAGCCGGGCCAGGGGCTTTCTTT CASSQAGPGAFF
TRBD1 TRBJ1-1 NA TRBV5-1 TGCGCCAGCAGCCCGGGACAGGGAAGGAACACTGAAGCTTTCTTT CASSPGQGRNTEAFF
NA TRBJ2-7 once TRBV12-2 TGTGCAAGTCTCCTCCGCCCGACTAGCATCGATTATCCGCAGTACTTC CASLLRPTSIDYPQYF
NA TRBJ2-7 NA TRBV10-3 TGTGCCATCTCGTCCTGGACAACCACCTACGAGCAGTACTTC CAISSWTTTYEQYF
NA TRBJ1-2 NA TRBV9 TGTGCCAGCAGCGCCACGCTTGGTTCAGCGGGTCACACCTTC CASSATLGSAGHTF
TRBD1 TRBJ1-2 NA TRBV7-9 TGTGCCAGCAGCTTAGAGGGACAGGGCTTCCTCTATGGCTACACCTTC CASSLEGQGFLYGYTF
NA TRBJ2-7 NA TRBV29-1 TGCAGCGTTGTCCGTGTGCGAGGATCCTACGAGCAGTACTTC CSVVRVRGSYEQYF
TRBD2 TRBJ2-3 NA TRBV9 TGTGCCAGCAGCGTATACGAGCGGGGGGACACAGATACGCAGTATTTT CASSVYERGDTDTQYF
NA TRBJ1-2 NA TRBV6-1 TGTGCCAGCAGTGAAGACAGTTATGGCTACACCTTC CASSEDSYGYTF
TRBD1 TRBJ1-1 NA TRBV4-1 TGCGCCAGCAGCCCCAGGACAGGTAGATACTCTGAAGCTTTCTTT CASSPRTGRYSEAFF
TRBD1 TRBJ1-5 NA TRBV30 TGTGCCTGGGCGGCCGGACAGGCCAGCAATCAGCCCCAGCATTTT CAWAAGQASNQPQHF
NA TRBJ1-1 NA TRBV12-5 TGTGCTAGTGGTTTGGAAGGGGTAACTGAAGCTTTCTTT CASGLEGVTEAFF
NA TRBJ1-4 once TRBV4-3 TGCGCCAGCAGCCAAGATTCCGTCAGGGGACCCTATGAAAAACTGTTTTTT CASSQDSVRGPYEKLFF
NA TRBJ1-1 once TRBV4-3 TGCGCCAGCAGCCAAGATTGGCTGATGAACACTGAAGCTTTCTTT CASSQDWLMNTEAFF
NA TRBJ1-1 once TRBV4-1 TGCGCCAGCAGCCCTCCGTCTTTCTTT CASSPPSFF
TRBD2 TRBJ2-5 NA TRBV10-3 TGTGCCATCAGTACTCCGACTAGCGGGGGGGCCCACCAAGAGACCCAGTACTTC CAISTPTSGGAHQETQYF
TRBD1 TRBJ1-2 NA TRBV29-1 TGCAGCGGGAGTCCTCCGGGACAGGGGGGAGTTGGCTACACCTTC CSGSPPGQGGVGYTF
TRBD2 TRBJ2-3 NA TRBV18 TGTGCCAGCTCACCTTCTAGCGGGGCACGGGTGGATACGCAGTATTTT CASSPSSGARVDTQYF
NA TRBJ1-1 NA TRBV30 TGTGCCTGGAGTACCGGCAGAGGAGCTTTCTTT CAWSTGRGAFF
TRBD2 TRBJ2-1 NA TRBV3-1/TRBV3-2 TGTGCCAGCAGCCGACTAGCGGGGGGGCAGATAGGGCTCAATGAGCAGTTCTTC CASSRLAGGQIGLNEQFF
NA TRBJ1-2 NA TRBV28 TGTGCCAGCAGGGAACCAGGGGACGGCTACACCTTC CASREPGDGYTF
TRBD1 TRBJ1-2 NA TRBV12-5 TGTGCTAGTGGCCAGACCACAAACAGGGGAAATAACTATGGCTACACCTTC CASGQTTNRGNNYGYTF
NA TRBJ1-2 NA TRBV30 TGTGCCCTCATGGCATACAGGGTTTGGGATGGCTACACCTTC CALMAYRVWDGYTF
NA TRBJ2-1 few TRBV18 TGTGCCAGCACTCCGTCAGGGGGGCCGGACAATGAGCAGTTCTTC CASTPSGGPDNEQFF
NA TRBJ2-4 NA TRBV7-8 TGTGCCAGCAGCTTACTAGCTGGGCTAGCCAAAAACATTCAGTACTTC CASSLLAGLAKNIQYF
TRBD1 TRBJ2-2 NA TRBV4-2 TGTGCCAGCAGCCATGGGACAGGGAACACCGGGGAGCTGTTTTTT CASSHGTGNTGELFF
TRBD1 TRBJ1-6 NA TRBV4-2 TGTGCCAGCAGCCAAGGACAGGGGTTGAATTCACCCCTCCACTTT CASSQGQGLNSPLHF
NA TRBJ1-2 NA TRBV28 TGTGCCAGCAGCCCCCATTCGGGGGTAGTCTATGGCTACACCTTC CASSPHSGVVYGYTF
TRBD2 TRBJ2-7 NA TRBV10-3 TGTGCCATCAGTGAGTCGTTCTCGCTAGCGGGAGTCCACGAGCAGTACTTC CAISESFSLAGVHEQYF
NA TRBJ1-5 NA TRBV27 TGTGCCAGCTCCAGTGGGGGGTATCAGCCCCAGCATTTT CASSSGGYQPQHF
TRBD1 TRBJ1-2 NA TRBV5-6 TGTGCCAGCAGCCCAACAACAGGGGGCGCACATGGCTACACCTTC CASSPTTGGAHGYTF
NA TRBJ2-5 NA TRBV3-1/TRBV3-2 TGTGCCAGCAGCCAAGTTGTAGGACAGTACCAAGAGACCCAGTACTTC CASSQVVGQYQETQYF
NA TRBJ1-2 many TRBV3-1/TRBV3-2 TGTGCCAGCAGCCTAACAGGAGAATATGGCTACACCTTC CASSLTGEYGYTF
NA TRBJ1-2 NA TRBV5-1 TGCGCCAGCAGCTTGGGCGTCAACTATGGCTACACCTTC CASSLGVNYGYTF
TRBD1 TRBJ2-7 NA TRBV15 TGTGCCACCAGCAGAAGCACAGGGGGCTCCTACGAGCAGTACTTC CATSRSTGGSYEQYF
NA TRBJ2-7 NA TRBV28 TGTGCCAGCAGTTTATTAGACAGGTTAGACGAGCAGTACTTC CASSLLDRLDEQYF
NA TRBJ2-5 NA TRBV20-1 TGCAGTGCCAGGGTAATGGAGACCCAGTACTTC CSARVMETQYF
NA TRBJ2-6 NA TRBV4-2 TGTGCCAGCAGCCTTTCAGTGGGCACAGCCTCTGGGGCCAACGTCCTGACTTTC CASSLSVGTASGANVLTF
TRBD2 TRBJ2-7 NA TRBV5-1 TGCGCCAGCAGCTTGGCAGCGGGGTTCTACTACGAGCAGTACTTC CASSLAAGFYYEQYF
NA TRBJ2-5 NA TRBV5-1 TGCGCCAGCCGCCGAGAGGGGGGGTATGAAGAGACCCAGTACTTC CASRREGGYEETQYF
NA TRBJ2-1 NA TRBV15 TGTGCCACCAGCAGAGATCCAGGAGCGGTAGTAAATGAGCAGTTCTTC CATSRDPGAVVNEQFF
NA TRBJ1-3 NA TRBV5-5 TGTGCCAGCAGTGGGGGGTTTACCTCTGGAAACACCATATATTTT CASSGGFTSGNTIYF
TRBD1 TRBJ1-2 NA TRBV28 TGTGCCAGCAGTTCCCCGGGACAGGGGAGCTATGGCTACACCTTC CASSSPGQGSYGYTF
TRBD1 TRBJ1-5 NA TRBV6-6 TGTGCCAGCAGTCGGACAGGGATAAGCAATCAGCCCCAGCATTTT CASSRTGISNQPQHF
TRBD1 TRBJ2-3 NA TRBV5-1 TGCGCCAGCAGCGGGGGACAGGCCTACACAGATACGCAGTATTTT CASSGGQAYTDTQYF
TRBD2 TRBJ2-1 NA TRBV11-3 TGTGCCAGCAGCTACGGATCTTTCGGACTAGCTGGGGATGAGCAGTTCTTC CASSYGSFGLAGDEQFF
NA TRBJ1-2 NA TRBV7-2 TGTGCCAGCAGCTTGGATCCCCTGTCTGCGGAATATGGCTACACCTTC CASSLDPLSAEYGYTF
NA TRBJ2-3 NA TRBV9 TGTGCCAGCAGCGAGGGGGTTCGGGCAGATACGCAGTATTTT CASSEGVRADTQYF
NA TRBJ2-1 NA TRBV6-5 TGTGCCAGCAGTTACTGGCGGAACAATGAGCAGTTCTTC CASSYWRNNEQFF
TRBD1 TRBJ1-2 NA TRBV27 TGTGCCAGCAGTTTTGCGGTGGTGGCAAGGGGGCGCGCCACCTATGGCTACACCTTC CASSFAVVARGRATYGYTF
NA TRBJ2-7 NA TRBV2 TGTGCCAGCGTTCCATACACAACCTACGAGCAGTACTTC CASVPYTTYEQYF